These 26 T cell receptor beta chains originate from one sample sequenced in a study of beta chain features in type 1 diabetes. The entirety of the isolated RNA underwent reverse transcription, so expressed TCRB transcripts were sequenced. Clones were sequenced by immunoSEQ multiplex PCR, and TCRdb holds only the in-frame ones, with some missing. The sample carries some 160,000 clones, roughly 10% recorded once. Their antigens remain unidentified. General study results and limits: In every one of the four CD4+ subsets, TCRB CDR3s were moderately but significantly shorter in Type 1 diabetes patients.

The sample taken for sequencing was central memory CD4+ T cells from blood. These TCRs come from a woman under 40 with type 1 diabetes.

The chain has TRBV2 and TRBJ1-2; no definite D call. Between the trimmed V and J ends, which lost 2 bases and 7 bases, there was a span of 5 bases. The germline CDR1 and CDR2 sequences are SNHLY and FYNNEI. This CDR3 is 11 amino acids long. CDR3 loop: CASSEYFGYTF. As DNA, the CDR3 is TGTGCCAGCAGTGAATATTTTGGCTACACCTTC.

In this sample, this clone turned up a few times. The V and J genes are TRBV5-4 and TRBJ1-2; 9 nucleotides line up with TRBD1. This CDR3 has 15 residues. V shed 3 bases and J 7 bases; nucleotides not matched to a gene: 10. Per the germline V gene, CDR1 is SGHNT and CDR2 is YYREEE (reference sequence). In nucleotides, the CDR3 is TGTGCCAGCAGCTATCCGGGACAGGGTTCCTTTGGCTACACCTTC. As protein: CASSYPGQGSFGYTF.

The chain links TRBV28 to TRBJ1-5, with D possibly TRBD1 on 6 matching bases. The germline V gene encodes CDR1 MDHEN and CDR2 SYDVKM. There are 14 residues in the CDR3. The germline V and J ends were trimmed by 7 bases and 3 bases, with 13 bases remaining between them. This chain's CDR3 is CASTSGANNQPQHF. The CDR3 nucleotides are TGTGCCAGCACGTCAGGGGCCAACAATCAGCCCCAGCATTTT.

This chain uses TRBV2 with TRBJ1-5; D is ambiguous. This CDR3 contains 13 residues. V was shortened by 4 bases and J by 7 bases, with 11 bases between the two germline ends. In germline, CDR1 is SNHLY, CDR2 FYNNEI. The CDR3 reads CASSAQELQPQHF. CDR3 in DNA: TGTGCCAGCAGTGCGCAGGAATTACAGCCCCAGCATTTT.

This clone was picked up a small number of times. V and J are TRBV14 and TRBJ2-3; 8 bases line up with TRBD1. J gave up 4 bases and V 4 bases, and 7 bases lay outside the gene matches. Per the germline V gene, CDR1 is SGHDN and CDR2 is FVKESK. The CDR3 has 15 amino acids. CDR3 in DNA: TGTGCCAGCAGCCCCAGCAGGGGGCCTCCAGATACGCAGTATTTT. Its translation is CASSPSRGPPDTQYF.

This clone was seen only a few times. This chain connects TRBV30 to TRBJ2-5; 8 bases line up with TRBD2. Germline CDR1 GTSNPN, CDR2 SVGIG (reference sequence). The V gene end was trimmed by 1 base and the J gene end by 5 bases; junction bases not matched to a gene: 3. The CDR3 has 13 residues. CDR3 in DNA: TGTGCCTGGAGTGCCGGACTAGCTGAGACCCAGTACTTC. It is translated as CAWSAGLAETQYF.

The genes are TRBV11-2 and TRBJ1-5; weak D call: TRBD1 (6 bases). Trimming removed 4 bases from V and 0 bases from J, with 13 bases in between. Germline V lookup: CDR1 SGHAT, CDR2 FQNNGV. The CDR3 length is 16 residues. The CDR3 protein is CASSSGRGTSNQPQHF. The DNA for the CDR3 is TGTGCCAGCAGCTCCGGAAGGGGGACTAGCAATCAGCCCCAGCATTTT. The variable domain in full, with the rest retrieved from reference TRBV11-2 and TRBJ1-5, is EAGVAQSPRYKIIEKRQSVAFWCNPISGHATLYWYQQILGQGPKLLIQFQNNGVVDDSQLPKDRFSAERLKGVDSTLKIQPAKLEDSAVYLCASSSGRGTSNQPQHFGDGTRLSIL.

Only a few counts were recorded for this clone. The CDR3 DNA reads TGTGCCATCAGTGGGGGCAGGCCCCTAGCCAAAAACATTCAGTACTTC. This translates into CAISGGRPLAKNIQYF. V gene TRBV10-3 combines with J gene TRBJ2-4; D is possibly TRBD1 (5 bases). CDR3 length: 16 amino acids. Germline V gene data show CDR1 as ENHRY and CDR2 as SYGVKD. Trimming shortened V by 4 bases and J by 0 bases, and 13 bases separated the two germline ends.

The rearrangement uses TRBV5-6 and TRBJ1-2; D is ambiguous. V lost 5 bases to trimming and J lost 4 bases, with 12 bases between them. Germline values: CDR1 SGHDT, CDR2 YYEEEE. The CDR3 length is 13 residues. CDR3 in DNA: TGTGCCAGCAGTGATCCCCAGGCCTATGGCTACACCTTC. Its protein product is CASSDPQAYGYTF.

This clone has just a few counts. The chain is built from TRBV11-2 and TRBJ2-1; 7 bases fit TRBD1. Germline trimming cut 6 bases from V and 5 bases from J; bases unmatched to any gene: 7. The CDR3 spans 14 residues. Germline V gene sequence: CDR1 SGHAT, CDR2 FQNNGV. The CDR3 DNA sequence: TGTGCCAGCAGATACGGGACAGTCCACAATGAGCAGTTCTTC. Protein sequence: CASRYGTVHNEQFF.

This clone was detected a few times. The chain uses TRBV28 and TRBJ2-1; a weak D match, TRBD2 (6 bases). Trimming took 3 bases from V and 9 from J, leaving 15 bases between them. CDR1 is MDHEN and CDR2 is SYDVKM in the germline V gene. This CDR3 has 14 amino acids. CDR3 loop: CASSFFGGQLEQFF. As DNA, the CDR3 is TGTGCCAGCAGTTTCTTTGGAGGGCAGCTTGAGCAGTTCTTC.

This chain joins TRBV19 and TRBJ2-5; TRBD1 matches 9 bases. The CDR3 sequence is 14 residues long. With V trimmed by 5 bases and J by 6 bases, 7 bases remained unmatched. Germline loops: CDR1 LNHDA, CDR2 SQIVND (reference sequence). The CDR3 region is CASSSGTGLKTQYF. CDR3 DNA: TGTGCCAGTAGTTCCGGGACAGGGTTAAAGACCCAGTACTTC.

The gene calls are TRBV12-5 and TRBJ2-7; TRBD1 matches at 10 bases. There are 14 residues in the CDR3. Germline assignment: CDR1 LGHNT and CDR2 FRNRAP. V gave up 6 bases and J gave up 2 bases; unmatched junction bases: 4. CDR3 sequence reads: CASGTGTGAYEQYF. CDR3 DNA sequence: TGTGCTAGTGGGACCGGGACAGGGGCCTACGAGCAGTACTTC.

V gene TRBV27 combines with J gene TRBJ2-2; 9 nucleotides line up with TRBD2. CDR3 length equals 16 residues. Germline V gene sequence: CDR1 MNHEY, CDR2 SMNVEV (reference sequence). Trimming removed 5 bases from V and 3 bases from J; junction bases left unmatched: 7. CDR3 residues: CASSPPGGRDTGELFF. CDR3 nucleotides: TGTGCCAGCAGTCCCCCTGGCGGGAGGGACACCGGGGAGCTGTTTTTT.

The chain uses TRBV5-1 and TRBJ2-7; 9 bases agree with TRBD2. The CDR3 covers 18 residues. The J segment lost 3 bases and the V segment lost 0 bases, leaving 13 bases of the junction unmatched. CDR1 and CDR2 from the germline V gene are SGHRS and YFSETQ. The CDR3 here is CASSLGVGAGGSNYEQYF. DNA of the CDR3: TGCGCCAGCAGCTTGGGGGTAGGAGCGGGAGGAAGTAACTACGAGCAGTACTTC. Drawing the rest from reference TRBV5-1 and TRBJ2-7, the complete variable domain is KAGVTQTPRYLIKTRGQQVTLSCSPISGHRSVSWYQQTPGQGLQFLFEYFSETQRNKGNFPGRFSGRQFSNSRSEMNVSTLELGDSALYLCASSLGVGAGGSNYEQYFGPGTRLTVT.

The CDR3 protein is CASSLNGQGAETQYF. The CDR3 DNA reads as TGCGCCAGCAGCTTGAACGGACAGGGGGCCGAGACCCAGTACTTC. This chain connects TRBV5-1 to TRBJ2-5, with 11 bases that match TRBD1. Trimming took 1 base from V and 5 from J; bases not matched to a gene: 4. Germline CDR1 and CDR2: SGHRS and YFSETQ. The CDR3 runs 15 residues.

This CDR3 is CATSKAGEGTDTQYF. The DNA of the CDR3 is TGTGCCACCAGCAAAGCGGGAGAAGGGACAGATACGCAGTATTTT. The chain uses TRBV15 and TRBJ2-3; TRBD2 agrees at 8 bases. V was pared by 4 bases and J by 3 bases, with 6 bases of the junction left unmatched. There are 15 residues in the CDR3. Germline assignment: CDR1 LNHNV and CDR2 YYDKDF (reference sequence). Drawing the rest from reference TRBV15 and TRBJ2-3, the complete variable domain is DAMVIQNPRYQVTQFGKPVTLSCSQTLNHNVMYWYQQKSSQAPKLLFHYYDKDFNNEADTPDNFQSRRPNTSFCFLDIRSPGLGDTAMYLCATSKAGEGTDTQYFGPGTRLTVL.

The sample holds a few counts of this clone. V gene TRBV18 combines with J gene TRBJ1-1, with TRBD1 as a possible D gene (6 bases). V dropped 3 bases and J dropped 1 base, with 9 bases sitting between them. The germline gives CDR1 KGHSH, CDR2 LQKENI. This CDR3 is built from 14 residues. CDR3 loop: CASSPGQSNTEAFF. In DNA form, the CDR3 reads TGTGCCAGCTCACCGGGACAATCGAACACTGAAGCTTTCTTT.

This clone was observed a single time. This chain links TRBV15 with TRBJ1-5; perhaps TRBD1 as D (6 bases). This CDR3 is built from 16 residues. V was shortened by 0 bases and J by 2 bases, with 11 bases between the two germline ends. Germline CDR1 reads LNHNV; CDR2 reads YYDKDF (reference sequence). The DNA of the CDR3 is TGTGCCACCAGCAGAGATTTGGGGGCCGGCAATCAGCCCCAGCATTTT. Protein: CATSRDLGAGNQPQHF.

A few counts support this clone. The V gene is TRBV10-3, the J gene TRBJ2-5; 8 bases map to TRBD2. This CDR3 spans 15 amino acids. The V gene's germline CDR1 is ENHRY and CDR2 SYGVKD. After removal of 2 bases from V and 4 bases from J, the junction contained 6 bases not matched to a gene. The CDR3: CAISEAAGGGETQYF. The CDR3 coding sequence is TGTGCCATCAGTGAGGCGGCCGGGGGGGGAGAGACCCAGTACTTC.

This clone was seen more than once but under ten times. The identical CDR3 is also encoded by other nucleotide sequences in the sample. The chain carries TRBV30 and TRBJ1-2, with TRBD1 matching 9 bases. Germline CDR1 is GTSNPN and CDR2 is SVGIG (reference sequence). V lost 3 bases to trimming and J lost 3 bases; unmatched junction nucleotides: 2. This CDR3 has 13 residues. The CDR3 reads CAWRRDRDYGYTF. The CDR3, as DNA: TGTGCCTGGAGGCGGGACAGGGACTATGGCTACACCTTC. Using reference TRBV30 and TRBJ1-2 for the parts outside the CDR3, the full variable domain is SQTIHQWPATLVQPVGSPLSLECTVEGTSNPNLYWYRQAAGRGLQLLFYSVGIGQISSEVPQNLSASRPQDRQFILSSKKLLLSDSGFYLCAWRRDRDYGYTFGSGTRLTVV.

This clone was observed a few times. V gene TRBV4-1 combines with J gene TRBJ1-2, with D tentatively TRBD1 (6 bases). The V gene lost 6 bases and the J gene lost 4 bases, with 18 bases spanning the gap. This CDR3 contains 15 residues. Germline values: CDR1 MGHRA, CDR2 YSYEKL. This CDR3 reads CASSPGQKGTYGYTF. The CDR3 region has the DNA TGCGCCAGCAGTCCAGGACAGAAAGGGACCTATGGCTACACCTTC.

The chain combines TRBV15 with TRBJ2-5, with D perhaps TRBD2 (6 bases). Germline V gives CDR1 LNHNV, CDR2 YYDKDF (reference sequence). The CDR3 sequence is 16 residues long. Trimming shortened V by 0 bases and J by 2 bases, and 13 bases separated the two germline ends. The DNA of the CDR3 is TGTGCCACCAGCAGAGATGGAGGGGTGGGTCAAGAGACCCAGTACTTC. Translating it yields CATSRDGGVGQETQYF. The whole variable domain, remainder taken from reference TRBV15 and TRBJ2-5, is DAMVIQNPRYQVTQFGKPVTLSCSQTLNHNVMYWYQQKSSQAPKLLFHYYDKDFNNEADTPDNFQSRRPNTSFCFLDIRSPGLGDTAMYLCATSRDGGVGQETQYFGPGTRLLVL.

The chain joins TRBV27 to TRBJ2-1; 13 bases are shared with TRBD2. Germline-derived CDR1 and CDR2 are MNHEY and SMNVEV (reference sequence). J lost 8 bases, V lost 5 bases, and 9 bases had no gene match. CDR3 length equals 16 residues. The DNA of the CDR3 is TGTGCCAGCAGTAGGCTTACTAGCGGGAGGGCCCATGAGCAGTTCTTC. Encoded protein: CASSRLTSGRAHEQFF.

This clone was detected a few times. The CDR3 DNA sequence: TGTGCCAGCAGCGCGCTAAACAATGAGCAGTTCTTC. It encodes CASSALNNEQFF. This chain joins TRBV13 and TRBJ2-1; D is unresolved. Germline V CDR1 and CDR2: PRHDT, FYEKMQ (reference sequence). The ends were cut back, 5 bases at V and 5 bases at J, with 7 bases in the middle. The CDR3 extends over 12 amino acids.

Written as DNA, the CDR3 is TGTGCCAGCAGGGACAGGGAAAACATTCAGTACTTC. Translating it yields CASRDRENIQYF. V is TRBV2 and J is TRBJ2-4; 8 nucleotides line up with TRBD1. The V gene end was trimmed by 6 bases and the J gene end by 5 bases; junction bases not matched to a gene: 0. The CDR3 runs to 12 residues. Germline V gene data show CDR1 as SNHLY and CDR2 as FYNNEI.